The rows below give T cell receptor beta chains drawn from one sample of a study of blood T cell repertoires in COVID-19. Assay used: immunoSEQ multiplex PCR; TCRdb lists only in-frame clones, some missing. The sample holds about 200,000 clones; around nine tenths are singletons and the top ten take 5% to 6.5%. What was sequenced was peripheral blood. Receptor source: a man aged 40-50 years with active or convalescent COVID-19. Both conserved end residues are part of each CDR3. The D gene is left open where the match is weak. Expanded clones get a size class; other rows say once, few or many, or leave the size out.

v_gene	d_gene	abundance	j_gene	CDR3nt	CDR3aa
TRBV19	TRBD1	NA	TRBJ1-3	TGTGCCAGTAGTATAGATCCGGAGACAGGGTCTTTCTCTGGAAACACCATATATTTT	CASSIDPETGSFSGNTIYF
TRBV27	NA	NA	TRBJ1-5	TGTGCCAGCAGTCCAGGCCTCCATCAGCCCCAGCATTTT	CASSPGLHQPQHF
TRBV5-1	NA	few	TRBJ2-7	TGCGCCAGCAGCTTGGACACAACCTACGAGCAGTACTTC	CASSLDTTYEQYF
TRBV7-2	NA	NA	TRBJ1-2	TGTGCCAGCAGTAGACAGCCTAACTATGGCTACACCTTC	CASSRQPNYGYTF
TRBV20-1	NA	NA	TRBJ1-4	TGCAGTGCAAGTCCCCTAGGCATCTATGAAAAACTGTTTTTT	CSASPLGIYEKLFF
TRBV30	NA	NA	TRBJ2-1	TGTGCCTGGAGTGTAGGAGGGTACAATGAGCAGTTCTTC	CAWSVGGYNEQFF
TRBV18	TRBD1	NA	TRBJ2-2	TGTGCCAGCTCACCAGGACAGGTCCAGGTGGACACCGGGGAGCTGTTTTTT	CASSPGQVQVDTGELFF
TRBV11-3	TRBD2	once	TRBJ2-3	TGTGCCAGCAGTAGTGGCGGGAGAATTTGGACAGATACGCAGTATTTT	CASSSGGRIWTDTQYF
TRBV14	NA	NA	TRBJ1-2	TGTGCCAGCAGCCAGCTTGTGGAGGGTGGCTACACCTTC	CASSQLVEGGYTF
TRBV19	NA	NA	TRBJ2-3	TGTGCCAGTAGTATGACTATCACAGATACGCAGTATTTT	CASSMTITDTQYF